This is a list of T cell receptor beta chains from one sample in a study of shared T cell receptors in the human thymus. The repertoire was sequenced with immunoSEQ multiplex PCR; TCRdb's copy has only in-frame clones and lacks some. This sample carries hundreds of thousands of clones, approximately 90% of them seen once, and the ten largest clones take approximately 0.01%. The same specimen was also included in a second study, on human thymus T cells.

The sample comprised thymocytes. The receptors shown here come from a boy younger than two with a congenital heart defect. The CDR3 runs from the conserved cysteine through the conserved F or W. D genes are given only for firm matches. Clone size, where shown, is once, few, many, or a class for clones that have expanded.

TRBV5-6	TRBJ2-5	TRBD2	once	TGTGCCAGCAGCTCATGGACTAGCGGCCAAGAGACCCAGTACTTC	CASSSWTSGQETQYF
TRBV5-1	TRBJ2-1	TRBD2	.	TGCGCCAGCAGCTTGGTGGACATAACTAGCGGTCTTTGTGATGAGCAGTTCTTC	CASSLVDITSGLCDEQFF
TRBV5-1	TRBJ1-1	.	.	TGCGCCAGCAGCAGAGGGCGCGGGGTGGGGGACACTGAAGCTTTCTTT	CASSRGRGVGDTEAFF
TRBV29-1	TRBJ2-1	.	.	TGCAGCGCCCCCAGGGAAGGGGCCTACAATGAGCAGTTCTTC	CSAPREGAYNEQFF
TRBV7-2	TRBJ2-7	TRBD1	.	TGTGCCAGCAGCTTAGTCGGGACAGCCGCTGAGCAGTACTTC	CASSLVGTAAEQYF
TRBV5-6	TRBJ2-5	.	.	TGTGCCAGCAGCGCTGTATCAGGGTTATACTCGAAAGAGACCCAGTACTTC	CASSAVSGLYSKETQYF
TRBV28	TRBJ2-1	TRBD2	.	TGTGCCAGCAGTTTATGCCCCGGGCTAGCGGGAGGCAATGAGCAGTTCTTC	CASSLCPGLAGGNEQFF
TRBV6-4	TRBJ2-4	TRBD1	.	TGTGCCAGCAGACCCCAGGGGGCGGACAAAAACATTCAGTACTTC	CASRPQGADKNIQYF
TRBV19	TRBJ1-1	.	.	TGTGCCAGTAGTATAGAAATTCCGCGCAGGTTGAACACTGAAGCTTTCTTT	CASSIEIPRRLNTEAFF
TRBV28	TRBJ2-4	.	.	TGTGCCAGCAGTTTATCAGACAGCAAAAACATTCAGTACTTC	CASSLSDSKNIQYF
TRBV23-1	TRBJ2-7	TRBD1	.	TGCGCCAGCAGCACCGGGACAGGGAACCACGAGCAGTACTTC	CASSTGTGNHEQYF
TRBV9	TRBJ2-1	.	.	TGTGCCAGCAGCGTAGATTACGGGAGAGTCGATGAGCAGTTCTTC	CASSVDYGRVDEQFF
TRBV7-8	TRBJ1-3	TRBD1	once	TGTGCCAGCAGCTTAGGGGTAGATGGGACAGGGGGCGCCGGAAACACCATATATTTT	CASSLGVDGTGGAGNTIYF
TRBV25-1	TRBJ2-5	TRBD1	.	TGTGCCAGCAGTGGACAGGGGCAAGAGACCCAGTACTTC	CASSGQGQETQYF
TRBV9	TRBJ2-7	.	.	TGTGCCAGCAGCGTAGTTGGTGACGGGGACGAGCAGTACTTC	CASSVVGDGDEQYF
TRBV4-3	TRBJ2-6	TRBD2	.	TGCGCCAGCAGCCCGGGAGGGCCTCTCACTGGGGCCAACGTCCTGACTTTC	CASSPGGPLTGANVLTF
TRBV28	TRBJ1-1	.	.	TGTGCCAGCGGGGGGGGTCACCATGAAGCTTTCTTT	CASGGGHHEAFF
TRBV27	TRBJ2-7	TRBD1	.	TGTGCCAGCACCAAAACGGGGACAGGGGGCTTTTACGAGCAGTACTTC	CASTKTGTGGFYEQYF
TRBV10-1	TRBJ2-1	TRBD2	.	TGCGCCAGCAGTGAGTTAGCGGGCCGATTCTACAATGAGCAGTTCTTC	CASSELAGRFYNEQFF
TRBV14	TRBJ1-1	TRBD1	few	TGTGCCAGCAGACGAGGGACAGGGGACACTGAAGCTTTCTTT	CASRRGTGDTEAFF
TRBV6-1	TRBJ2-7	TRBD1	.	TGTGCCAGCAGTGAACTGGGACAGGGTACCTACGAGCAGTACTTC	CASSELGQGTYEQYF
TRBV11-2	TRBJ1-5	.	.	TGTGCCAGCATGCCAGTGGTGGTGAGCCATAGAGGTAGCAATCAGCCCCAGCATTTT	CASMPVVVSHRGSNQPQHF
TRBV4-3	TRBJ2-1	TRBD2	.	TGCGCCAGCAGCCAAGGAGTGGGACTAGCGGGATCAGGGCACAATGAGCAGTTCTTC	CASSQGVGLAGSGHNEQFF
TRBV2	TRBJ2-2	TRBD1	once	TGTGCCAGCGGGGGGGACAGGGGGCTTTTAGACACCGGGGAGCTGTTTTTT	CASGGDRGLLDTGELFF
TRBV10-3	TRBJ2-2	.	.	TGTGCCATCAGTGAGTCGAAGCGCACCGGGGAGCTGTTTTTT	CAISESKRTGELFF
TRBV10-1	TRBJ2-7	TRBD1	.	TGCGCCAGAGGGGACAGGGGATACGAGCAGTACTTC	CARGDRGYEQYF